This T cell receptor (beta chain) appears in the sequencing data of a study of T cells in Graves' hyperthyroidism and ophthalmopathy. For the study at large: It was at initial diagnosis, before any treatment, that peripheral blood was collected.

Amplification of TCR beta CDR3 regions used RNA as the template. During a first-round RT-PCR of the TCR CDR3, the HTBI primer set was used. Using its own MiXCR run on the multiplex PCR reads, TCRdb lists one record per CDR3 protein. The table has roughly 550,000 distinct CDR3 sequences, 15% to 20% seen once. CDR3 length: 15 residues. Trimming removed 7 bases from V and 8 bases from J; junction bases left unmatched: 14. Every diagnosis used clinical symptoms, serum thyroxine and TRAb, thyroid ultrasound and orbital computed tomography. The sample consisted of blood. The clonotype comes from a woman in her twenties or thirties with Graves' ophthalmopathy. The chain combines TRBV12-3 or TRBV12-4 with TRBJ2-1; the match to TRBD2 covers 7 bases. CDR3 bases: TGTGCCAGCATCCCGACTAGCCTAACCGGGGATGAGCAGTTCTTC. It yields the protein CASIPTSLTGDEQFF.